This record covers a single TCR beta chain. A junction end diverges from the germline sequence, so it may reflect a read error. This sample was included in a study of technical replicates of blood from a handful of donors. The assay was immunoSEQ multiplex PCR, and TCRdb's table has in-frame clones only and misses some. The table records over 90,000 clones, 95% of them present only once. CDR1 and CDR2 from the germline V gene are SGHNT and YENEEA. The CDR3 is 15 amino acids. The sample was T cells isolated from PBMCs. This chain joins TRBV11-3 and TRBJ1-1; TRBD1 aligns across 8 bases. The clonotype originates from a human donor in good health. The CDR3 is CASSIDRGLNTEAFF. In nucleotides, the CDR3 is TGTGCCAGCAGCATAGACAGGGGTTTGAACACTGAAGCTTTCTTT.